This T cell receptor beta chain comes out of a study of shared clonotypes between healthy human individuals. V lost 3 bases and J lost 2, with 7 bases in between. Germline V lookup: CDR1 MNHEY, CDR2 SMNVEV (reference sequence). The CDR3 contains 13 residues. Donors were healthy HIV-negative adults without recently reported acute infections or vaccinations. TCRdb keeps only in-frame clones here, not all; method: immunoSEQ multiplex PCR. The sample records approximately 530,000 clones, around 95% being singletons. This clonotype was obtained from a woman in her twenties or thirties in good health. V is TRBV27 and J is TRBJ2-5; D uncertain. The sequencing input was naive CD4+ T cells sorted from blood. Subset reported: CD45RA+ positively selected. CDR3 protein: CASSFVGQETQYF. The CDR3, as DNA: TGTGCCAGCAGTTTCGTGGGGCAAGAGACCCAGTACTTC.